Following are 18 T cell receptor beta chains from one sample sequenced in a study of cytomegalovirus exposure and HLA in healthy donors. The primer mix had 60 Vbeta and 13 Jbeta primers. The method was immunoSEQ multiplex PCR; TCRdb's version includes in-frame clones alone and lacks a portion of them. This table has some 150,000 clones, about 82% appearing once. Sequenced sample: PBMCs. The receptors were sampled from a female donor in good health and CMV-seronegative.

The gene calls are TRBV5-4 and TRBJ1-6, with 9 bases identical to TRBD1. The CDR3 runs to 15 residues. After removal of 0 bases from V and 6 bases from J, the junction contained 1 base not matched to a gene. Per germline, CDR1 SGHNT and CDR2 YYREEE (reference sequence). CDR3 bases: TGTGCCAGCAGCTTGGGGACAGGGGTTAATTCACCCCTCCACTTT. Encoded protein: CASSLGTGVNSPLHF.

The CDR3, as DNA: TGTGCCAGCAGTTTATTCAGGGGGCGGGTCACAGATACGCAGTATTTT. This encodes CASSLFRGRVTDTQYF. The chain employs TRBV27 and TRBJ2-3; 8 nucleotides agree with TRBD1. From germline, CDR1 is MNHEY and CDR2 SMNVEV (reference sequence). V shed 1 base, J shed 2 bases, and the junction held 5 bases outside the gene matches. This CDR3 spans 16 amino acids.

As regards this clone: Sequence at one end of the junction differs from germline and may be a read error. This chain connects TRBV7-9 to TRBJ2-7; no reliable D call. The germline gives CDR1 SEHNR, CDR2 FQNEAQ (reference sequence). The CDR3 is 13 amino acids. The CDR3 region has the DNA TGTTCCAGCAGCTCCTCTAGCTCCTACGAGCAGTACTTC. Translated: CSSSSSSSYEQYF.

The chain links TRBV14 to TRBJ1-3, with D maybe TRBD1 (5 bases). Germline assignment: CDR1 SGHDN and CDR2 FVKESK. Trimming stripped 0 bases from V and 2 bases from J, with 11 bases between. The CDR3 sequence is 16 residues long. The CDR3, as DNA: TGTGCCAGCAGCCAAGAAGGCAGGGTGCCTGGAAACACCATATATTTT. Amino acid sequence: CASSQEGRVPGNTIYF.

This clone was seen a handful of times. This CDR3 reads CASSPEGIRVSEAFF. The CDR3 DNA sequence: TGTGCCAGCTCACCGGAGGGAATCAGAGTCTCTGAAGCTTTCTTT. This rearrangement joins TRBV18 to TRBJ1-1, with D hard to call. V was clipped by 3 bases and J by 6 bases, with 17 bases between them. Germline values: CDR1 KGHSH, CDR2 LQKENI. The CDR3 has 15 amino acids.

This chain links TRBV30 with TRBJ1-2, with D possibly matching TRBD1 (6 bases). Germline loops: CDR1 GTSNPN, CDR2 SVGIG (reference sequence). This CDR3 has 17 amino acids. V lost 0 bases and J 2 bases, leaving 19 bases between the germline ends. The CDR3 loop is CAWSVTAYRVANYGYTF. CDR3 sequence (DNA): TGTGCCTGGAGTGTAACCGCCTACAGGGTTGCAAACTATGGCTACACCTTC. The whole variable domain, remainder taken from reference TRBV30 and TRBJ1-2, is SQTIHQWPATLVQPVGSPLSLECTVEGTSNPNLYWYRQAAGRGLQLLFYSVGIGQISSEVPQNLSASRPQDRQFILSSKKLLLSDSGFYLCAWSVTAYRVANYGYTFGSGTRLTVV.

CDR3 DNA sequence: TGTGCCAGCAGCGTAGGACCCCAGGGGGCTTTCCTCGGAAACACCATATATTTT. Protein product: CASSVGPQGAFLGNTIYF. The chain carries TRBV7-6 and TRBJ1-3; 8 bases align to TRBD1. J lost 4 bases, V lost 5 bases, and 16 bases had no gene match. CDR1 and CDR2 (germline): SGHVS, FNYEAQ. This CDR3 contains 18 residues.

In DNA form, the CDR3 reads TGCAGCGTTGGTGATGCCATAGCGATTAGCTACGAGCAGTACTTC. It specifies CSVGDAIAISYEQYF. This chain connects TRBV29-1 to TRBJ2-7, with D tentatively TRBD2 (5 bases). There are 15 residues in the CDR3. Germline loops: CDR1 SQVTM, CDR2 ANQGSEA. V was shortened by 4 bases and J by 3 bases, with 19 bases between the two germline ends.

This clone was seen a handful of times. This sequence joins TRBV5-4 and TRBJ2-7, with 10 bases that match TRBD1. There are 15 residues in the CDR3. V was pared by 2 bases and J by 3 bases, with 5 bases of the junction left unmatched. The V gene's germline CDR1 is SGHNT and CDR2 YYREEE (reference sequence). The CDR3 sequence: CASSLPGQGFYEQYF. CDR3 in DNA: TGTGCCAGCAGCTTACCGGGACAGGGGTTCTACGAGCAGTACTTC.

The rearrangement links TRBV6-5 to TRBJ2-2, with D possibly TRBD2 on 6 matching bases. Trimming removed 4 bases from V and 6 bases from J, with 15 bases in between. CDR1 MNHEY and CDR2 SVGAGI come from the germline V gene. The CDR3 has 15 residues. The CDR3 loop reads CASSSLAGRSGELFF. As DNA, the CDR3 is TGTGCCAGCAGTTCTTTGGCAGGGAGGTCCGGGGAGCTGTTTTTT.

The chain recombines TRBV5-1 with TRBJ2-1, with TRBD2 as a possible D gene (5 bases). The germline CDR1 and CDR2 sequences are SGHRS and YFSETQ. V was cut by 0 bases and J by 0 bases, with 7 bases left in between. The CDR3 is made up of 15 amino acids. The DNA for the CDR3 is TGCGCCAGCAGCTTGGGAGGGAGCTCCTACAATGAGCAGTTCTTC. Its protein is CASSLGGSSYNEQFF.

The chain recombines TRBV4-3 with TRBJ2-1; 12 bases are a match to TRBD2. The CDR3 sequence is 21 residues long. V was clipped by 1 base and J by 1 base; unmatched bases: 14. In germline, CDR1 is LGHNA, CDR2 YSLEER. CDR3 in amino acids: CASSQVSGLAGLIGSYNEQFF. In nucleotides, the CDR3 is TGCGCCAGCAGCCAAGTATCGGGACTAGCGGGTCTGATCGGATCCTACAATGAGCAGTTCTTC.

The chain employs TRBV7-6 and TRBJ2-1, with D possibly matching TRBD2 (5 bases). The CDR3 spans 15 residues. Trimming took off 2 bases at V and 6 bases at J, with 14 bases between the two ends. The germline gives CDR1 SGHVS, CDR2 FNYEAQ. The DNA for the CDR3 is TGTGCCAGCAGCTTACTAACGGACTGGGGCAATGAGCAGTTCTTC. Translated, it gives CASSLLTDWGNEQFF.

Regarding this clone: One end of the junction is discordant with germline, which a read error may explain. The sample holds other DNA sequences that translate to the same CDR3. V and J are TRBV6-6 and TRBJ1-2, with TRBD1 identical over 8 bases. The CDR3 has 14 residues. Germline V gene sequence: CDR1 MNHNY, CDR2 SVGAGI (reference sequence). CDR3 nucleotides: TGTGCCAGCAAATTCACAGGGGGGTCCTATGGCTACACTTTC. As protein: CASKFTGGSYGYTF.

The genes are TRBV28 and TRBJ1-6; no definite D call. The CDR3 covers 16 residues. V lost 6 bases, J lost 0 bases, and 12 bases lay in between. Germline CDR1 is MDHEN and CDR2 is SYDVKM. CDR3 nucleotide sequence: TGTGCCAGCAGCTCTCGGGAGATCTCCTATAATTCACCCCTCCACTTT. Translating gives CASSSREISYNSPLHF.

The chain carries TRBV21-1 and TRBJ2-1; TRBD2, the D gene given by the table, was not confirmed from the DNA. TRBV21-1 is assigned pseudogene status. The CDR3 covers 14 residues. The CDR3 DNA sequence: TGTGCCAGCAGCAAAGTCCGTACCTACAATGAGCAGTTCTTC. The encoded protein is CASSKVRTYNEQFF.

The V gene is TRBV5-4, the J gene TRBJ2-1; 7 bases map to TRBD2. V was pared by 4 bases and J by 6 bases, with 10 bases of the junction left unmatched. The germline V gene has CDR1 SGHNT and CDR2 YYREEE (reference sequence). The CDR3 is 15 amino acids. The CDR3 nucleotides are TGTGCCAGCAGCCAACAGGTGACTAGCTCCAATGAGCAGTTCTTC. Its protein is CASSQQVTSSNEQFF.

This clone was detected once. The chain couples TRBV5-4 to TRBJ2-7, with D perhaps matching TRBD2 (5 bases). Trimming cost V 4 bases and J 12 bases, with 20 bases left between them. The germline CDR1 and CDR2 sequences are SGHNT and YYREEE (reference sequence). CDR3 length: 13 amino acids. The CDR3 protein is CASSPTTGKSLYF. As DNA, the CDR3 is TGTGCCAGCAGCCCTACGACGGGGAAGAGCCTGTACTTC.